The rows below give T cell receptor beta chains drawn from one sample of a study of Graves' ophthalmopathy and Graves' hyperthyroidism. From the multiplex PCR reads, TCRdb called clonotypes with MiXCR, one entry per CDR3 protein. The table lists approximately 540,000 distinct CDR3 sequences, less than 45% of them singletons. The sequencing input was peripheral blood or thyroid tissue (not recorded which). The receptor set was obtained from an adult man with Graves' hyperthyroidism. Each CDR3 is given with its conserved first and last residue. Fields, in order: CDR3 length, V gene, clone size, D gene, J gene, CDR3 protein, CDR3 DNA. A D gene is named only where the DNA matches it firmly. Size values are once, few and many counts, or a class for expanded clones, and some rows have none.

>13|TRBV19|few|-|TRBJ1-6
CASMEGINSPLHF
TGTGCCAGTATGGAGGGAATAAACTCACCCCTCCACTTT
>14|TRBV7-2|-|-|TRBJ2-7
CASSLAQGSVEQYF
TGTGCCAGCAGCTTAGCCCAGGGGTCTGTCGAGCAGTACTTC
>14|TRBV10-3|-|-|TRBJ2-2
CASSHRVSTGGLFF
TGTGCCAGCAGTCACAGGGTTAGCACCGGGGGGCTGTTTTTT
>16|TRBV11-2|-|-|TRBJ2-3
CASSLAGGGGTDTQYF
TGTGCCAGCAGCTTAGCCGGCGGGGGCGGCACAGATACGCAGTATTTT
>12|TRBV10-3|few|-|TRBJ1-5
CAISDASNPKHF
TGTGCCATCAGTGACGCTAGCAACCCAAAGCATTTT
>14|TRBV15|-|TRBD1|TRBJ1-2
CATSPRDRGHGYTF
TGTGCCACCAGTCCCCGGGACAGGGGGCATGGCTACACCTTC
>14|TRBV7-6|-|-|TRBJ2-7
CASTDSPGDYEQYF
TGTGCCAGCACCGATTCCCCCGGGGACTACGAGCAGTACTTC
>15|TRBV24-1|many|TRBD1|TRBJ2-7
CATSDPGTDGDEQYF
TGTGCCACCAGTGACCCGGGGACAGATGGGGACGAGCAGTACTTC
>12|TRBV29-1|many|-|TRBJ2-3
CSVEESTDTQYF
TGCAGCGTTGAAGAGAGCACAGATACGCAGTATTTT
>14|TRBV5-1|many|-|TRBJ1-3
CASSLASSGNTIYF
TGCGCCAGCAGCTTGGCGAGCTCTGGAAACACCATATATTTT
>17|TRBV5-1|many|-|TRBJ1-2
CASSSHFTNRVGYGYTF
TGCGCCAGCAGCTCCCATTTTACTAACAGGGTAGGCTATGGCTACACCTTC
>18|TRBV20-1|many|-|TRBJ2-7
CSARPSRVRGPKRDEQYF
TGCAGTGCTAGACCGAGCAGAGTTCGGGGGCCAAAGAGGGACGAGCAGTACTTC
>14|TRBV19|few|-|TRBJ2-6
CASSIRSGANVLTF
TGTGCCAGTAGTATTAGGTCGGGGGCCAACGTCCTGACTTTC
>13|TRBV7-9|many|-|TRBJ1-1
CASRWGGGTEAFF
TGTGCCAGCAGATGGGGGGGGGGCACTGAAGCTTTCTTT
>14|TRBV9|few|-|TRBJ2-7
CASSVEHYSYEQYF
TGTGCCAGCAGCGTAGAACATTACTCCTACGAGCAGTACTTC
>14|TRBV10-3|many|-|TRBJ1-1
CAISESAGETEAFF
TGTGCCATCAGTGAGTCGGCGGGGGAAACTGAAGCTTTCTTT
>15|TRBV5-6|once|-|TRBJ2-7
CASSPLRGRTYEQYF
TGTGCCAGCAGCCCCTTAAGGGGTAGGACCTACGAGCAGTACTTC
>14|TRBV20-1|many|-|TRBJ1-3
CGSERYGVENTIYF
TGCGGATCAGAGAGGTATGGTGTCGAGAACACCATATATTTT
>13|TRBV20-1|many|-|TRBJ2-7
CSAREGRRALQYF
TGCAGTGCTAGGGAGGGACGTCGGGCGCTGCAGTACTTC
>17|TRBV10-2|-|TRBD2|TRBJ2-3
CASSERVASGATDTQYF
TGCGCCAGCAGTGAGAGGGTGGCTAGCGGGGCCACAGATACGCAGTATTTT
>13|TRBV10-3|many|-|TRBJ1-1
CAISKIGSPEAFF
TGTGCCATCAGTAAAATTGGAAGCCCTGAAGCTTTCTTT
>17|TRBV19|many|-|TRBJ1-2
CASSIGYRRFFREGYTF
TGTGCCAGTAGTATAGGGTACAGACGCTTTTTCCGCGAGGGCTACACCTTC
>14|TRBV7-9|-|-|TRBJ1-1
CASSLAGVTGEAFF
TGTGCCAGCAGCTTAGCGGGAGTTACCGGGGAAGCTTTCTTT
>12|TRBV2|-|TRBD1|TRBJ2-7
CASIGQGNEQYF
TGTGCCAGCATTGGACAGGGGAACGAGCAGTACTTC
>12|TRBV9|-|-|TRBJ1-3
CASSGGRTTIYF
TGTGCCAGCAGCGGCGGTCGAACCACCATATATTTT
>14|TRBV24-1|many|-|TRBJ1-5
CATSEKGGFQPQHF
TGTGCCACCAGTGAAAAAGGGGGGTTTCAGCCCCAGCATTTT
>13|TRBV7-9|-|-|TRBJ2-3
CASRLSGTDTQYF
TGTGCCAGCAGACTCTCCGGGACAGATACGCAGTATTTT
>16|TRBV7-8|-|TRBD1|TRBJ2-7
CASSVIRDRGDYEQYF
TGTGCCAGCAGTGTAATCCGGGACAGGGGGGACTACGAGCAGTACTTC
>14|TRBV18|few|TRBD1|TRBJ1-2
CASSPKQGAWGYTF
TGTGCCAGCTCACCGAAACAGGGGGCGTGGGGCTACACCTTC
>16|TRBV5-4|-|-|TRBJ1-1
CASSSRTATLNTEAFF
TGTGCCAGCAGCTCCCGGACAGCTACTTTGAACACTGAAGCTTTCTTT
>16|TRBV20-1|few|-|TRBJ1-1
CSAREVGGGFRTEAFF
TGCAGTGCTAGAGAAGTCGGGGGGGGGTTTCGCACTGAAGCTTTCTTT
>13|TRBV29-1|many|-|TRBJ2-7
CSVSGERGYEQYF
TGCAGCGTCTCCGGGGAGCGTGGATACGAGCAGTACTTC
>15|TRBV5-5|-|-|TRBJ2-2
CASSVTGSNTGELLF
TGTGCCAGCAGCGTCACAGGGTCGAACACCGGGGAGCTGCTTTTT
>12|TRBV20-1|many|-|TRBJ2-7
CSARPTSGEQYF
TGCAGTGCTCGCCCGACGAGCGGCGAGCAGTACTTC
>13|TRBV12-3/TRBV12-4|once|TRBD2|TRBJ2-7
CASSFRRGWEQYF
TGTGCCAGCAGTTTCAGGCGGGGGTGGGAGCAGTACTTC
>15|TRBV11-1|-|-|TRBJ2-1
CASSLTRQGYNEQFF
TGTGCCAGCAGCTTAACTCGTCAGGGTTACAATGAGCAGTTCTTC
>15|TRBV7-6|few|-|TRBJ2-7
CASSLETGSSYEQYF
TGTGCCAGCAGCTTAGAGACGGGTAGCTCCTACGAGCAGTACTTC
>14|TRBV5-8|many|-|TRBJ1-3
CASSLDAFGNTIYF
TGTGCCAGCAGCTTGGATGCATTTGGAAACACCATATATTTT